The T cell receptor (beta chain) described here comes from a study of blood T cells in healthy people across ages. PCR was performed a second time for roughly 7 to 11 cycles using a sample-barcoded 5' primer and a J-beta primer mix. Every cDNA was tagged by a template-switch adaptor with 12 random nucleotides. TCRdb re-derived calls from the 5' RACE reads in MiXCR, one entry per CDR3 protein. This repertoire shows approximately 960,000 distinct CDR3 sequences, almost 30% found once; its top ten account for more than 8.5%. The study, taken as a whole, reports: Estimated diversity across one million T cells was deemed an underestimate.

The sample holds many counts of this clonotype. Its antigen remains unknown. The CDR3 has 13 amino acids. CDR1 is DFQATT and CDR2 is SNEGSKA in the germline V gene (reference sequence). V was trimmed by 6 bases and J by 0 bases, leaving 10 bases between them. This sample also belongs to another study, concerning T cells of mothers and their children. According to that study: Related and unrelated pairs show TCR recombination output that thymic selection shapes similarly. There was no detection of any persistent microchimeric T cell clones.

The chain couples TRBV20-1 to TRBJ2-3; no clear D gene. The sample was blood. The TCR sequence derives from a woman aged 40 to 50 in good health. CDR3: CSANPISTDTQYF. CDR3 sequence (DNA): TGCAGTGCAAACCCGATCAGCACAGATACGCAGTATTTT.